Described below is a single T cell receptor beta chain sequence and its context. A single count supports this clone. It lacks a known antigen. Within one base of it there is no much larger clone, and no base qualities were kept. Patients with melanoma were used as donors. The method behind the library was the immunoSEQ multiplex PCR assay. Entries here come from immuneACCESS through TCRdb and include only in-frame sequences with V and J called. Some clones fail to appear in such tables; in the studies checked, an unresolved V gene covers under half of the shortfall, and the cause of the remainder is unknown. Within this sample are more than 15,000 clones, with 70% to 80% of them counted one time only. Around 12% of the sample goes to the ten largest clones. The sample comes from a study of CD4+ T cells in melanoma (dated by TCRdb to 2022 to 2024). For context, the study as a whole: Neoantigen-specific CD4+ T cells in human melanoma were investigated in the study. What the research found in general, with its limitations: Neoantigen-specific CD4+ T cells were reported to be correlated with the function of CD8+ T cells, macrophages and B cells. Neoantigen-specific CD4+ T cells in melanoma were reported to show diverse differentiation states.

The germline V gene sets CDR1 to SGHTA and CDR2 to FQGTGA. The CDR3, cysteine through phenylalanine, is 14 amino acids long. Only the CDR3 DNA stays, 42 bases, in frame from base 1. V drops 1 base and J drops 6 bases, leaving 11 bases in between. The sample comprised cells from a culture (not recorded whether cultured in vitro). The rearranged chain carries TRBV7-3 and TRBJ2-3; perhaps TRBD1 is the D gene, with 6 bases matching. This sequence was found in a human donor with melanoma. The CDR3 protein is CASSLRGRGDTQYF. DNA sequence: TGTGCCAGCAGCTTAAGGGGCAGGGGTGATACGCAGTATTTT.